These T cell receptor beta chains were read from a single sample in a study of T cell repertoires in cytomegalovirus infection. MiXCR, applied by TCRdb to the reads, yields one record per CDR3 protein. The sample records approximately 500,000 distinct CDR3 sequences, roughly a third being singletons. Their recognized antigens are unknown. Sample: cultured PBMCs, taken from culture after CMV antigen stimulation. The receptors stem from a human donor in good health (CMV status not recorded). Some clones in this sample may be carry-over from other donors' samples. Each CDR3 is given with its conserved first and last residue. The D gene is left open where the match is weak. The size of a clone is reported for some rows only, either as once, few or many, or as a class for expanded clones.

TRBV9	NA	TRBJ1-1	NA	CASSAGYRNTEAFF	TGTGCCAGCAGCGCCGGATACAGGAACACTGAAGCTTTCTTT
TRBV13	NA	TRBJ2-1	NA	CASSLREGLATPNEQFF	TGTGCCAGCAGCTTACGAGAGGGGCTAGCAACCCCCAATGAGCAGTTCTTC
TRBV28	few	TRBJ2-7	TRBD2	CASGSGTSGSYEQYF	TGTGCCAGCGGATCCGGGACTAGCGGCTCCTACGAGCAGTACTTC
TRBV12-3/TRBV12-4	NA	TRBJ2-2	NA	CASSEHRLARNTGELFF	TGTGCCAGCAGCGAGCACAGACTCGCAAGAAACACCGGGGAGCTGTTTTTT
TRBV24-1	NA	TRBJ1-3	NA	CATSDYGGSIRGSGNTIYF	TGTGCCACCAGTGATTACGGAGGCAGCATAAGAGGCTCTGGAAACACCATATATTTT
TRBV2	NA	TRBJ2-3	NA	CASREVTDTQYF	TGTGCCAGCAGAGAGGTCACAGATACGCAGTATTTT
TRBV4-3	once	TRBJ2-2	NA	CASSSFRNGELFF	TGCGCCAGCAGCTCCTTTAGGAACGGGGAGCTGTTTTTT
TRBV7-2	NA	TRBJ1-1	NA	CASSLERQIEAFF	TGTGCCAGCAGCTTAGAACGACAGATTGAAGCTTTCTTT
TRBV7-8	NA	TRBJ1-2	NA	CASGAVRRKGYTF	TGTGCCAGCGGCGCGGTCCGACGCAAAGGCTACACCTTC
TRBV7-2	many	TRBJ2-1	NA	CASSLGTGYNEQFF	TGTGCCAGCAGCTTAGGCACTGGATACAATGAGCAGTTCTTC
TRBV11-2	NA	TRBJ2-3	NA	CASSLGSGSFTQYF	TGTGCCAGCAGCTTAGGATCAGGAAGCTTTACGCAGTATTTT
TRBV7-9	many	TRBJ1-2	TRBD1	CASSTGQGDYGYTF	TGTGCCAGCAGCACGGGACAGGGGGACTATGGCTACACCTTC
TRBV7-8	many	TRBJ2-1	TRBD2	CASSLGRTRGEGNEQFF	TGTGCCAGCAGCTTGGGACGGACTAGGGGCGAGGGCAATGAGCAGTTCTTC
TRBV5-1	many	TRBJ2-3	TRBD2	CASSPSGLAGVRTDTQYF	TGCGCCAGCAGCCCCTCGGGACTAGCGGGAGTGCGGACAGATACGCAGTATTTT
TRBV4-2	NA	TRBJ1-6	NA	CASSQEEGSSSYNSPLHF	TGTGCCAGCAGCCAAGAGGAAGGATCTAGCTCCTATAATTCACCCCTCCACTTT
TRBV7-3	NA	TRBJ2-7	NA	CASSLNGFDEQYF	TGTGCCAGCAGCTTAAACGGGTTCGACGAGCAGTACTTC
TRBV20-1	NA	TRBJ2-1	NA	CSARDTLGSSYNEQFF	TGCAGTGCTAGAGATACGCTGGGAAGCTCCTACAATGAGCAGTTCTTC
TRBV6-6	NA	TRBJ1-3	NA	CATKVAGNTIYF	TGTGCCACAAAGGTGGCTGGAAACACCATATATTTT
TRBV4-1	few	TRBJ2-5	NA	CASSQPDGQETQYF	TGCGCCAGCAGCCAGCCCGACGGTCAAGAGACCCAGTACTTC
TRBV7-8	many	TRBJ1-3	NA	CASSLGVTSGNTIYF	TGTGCCAGCAGCTTAGGAGTCACCTCTGGAAACACCATATATTTT
TRBV5-6	few	TRBJ1-2	TRBD1	CASSLTGDNLGYTF	TGTGCCAGCAGCTTGACAGGGGATAATCTTGGCTACACCTTC
TRBV7-2	NA	TRBJ1-5	NA	CASSLKWGGDQPQHF	TGTGCCAGCAGTCTAAAGTGGGGAGGCGATCAGCCCCAGCATTTT
TRBV7-2	many	TRBJ2-7	NA	CASSLARYEQYF	TGTGCCAGCAGCTTAGCGCGCTACGAGCAGTACTTC